Following are 16 T cell receptor beta chains from one sample sequenced in a study of T-cell reconstitution after alpha-beta-depleted transplantation in children. This sample's TCRbeta library carried unique molecular identifier barcodes. TCRdb reprocessed the PCR reads with MiXCR, giving one entry per CDR3 protein. The table has approximately 400,000 distinct CDR3 sequences, approximately 10% seen once. Sequencing used PBMCs from the stem cell graft donor, obtained from the stem cell graft. Receptors were obtained from a human donor who donated a stem cell graft to a child with acute myeloid leukemia.

In its sample, this clonotype was seen a few times. The rearrangement uses TRBV18 and TRBJ2-4; 7 bases align to TRBD2. Germline-derived CDR1 and CDR2 are KGHSH and LQKENI. Trimming at V came to 5 bases and at J to 5 bases, leaving 9 bases not matched to a gene. The CDR3 has 15 amino acids. The CDR3 loop reads CASSGSGASENIQYF. The CDR3 bases are TGTGCCAGCTCAGGGAGCGGGGCCTCCGAAAACATTCAGTACTTC.

This clonotype was recorded a few times. CDR3 residues: CASSRDGYNSPLHF. CDR3 nucleotides: TGTGCCAGCAGCCGGGACGGATATAATTCACCCCTCCACTTT. This chain joins TRBV3-1 and TRBJ1-6; maybe TRBD1 (5 bases). Germline assignment: CDR1 LGHDT and CDR2 YNNKEL (reference sequence). V dropped 4 bases and J dropped 4 bases, with 8 bases sitting between them. This CDR3 is 14 amino acids long.

In its sample, this clonotype was seen many times. J is TRBJ2-1 and V is TRBV4-2; 8 positions match TRBD1. The V and J ends lost 1 base and 7 bases, in that order; junction bases with no gene match: 9. The CDR3 extends over 16 amino acids. Germline CDR1 is LGHNA and CDR2 is YNFKEQ. CDR3 loop: CASSQVQQGVRNEQFF. The CDR3 DNA sequence: TGTGCCAGCAGCCAAGTCCAACAGGGGGTACGAAATGAGCAGTTCTTC.

The rearrangement joins TRBV18 to TRBJ2-7, with TRBD2 matching over 10 bases. V lost 6 bases to trimming and J lost 5 bases; unmatched junction nucleotides: 1. This CDR3 spans 12 amino acids. Germline V gene sequence: CDR1 KGHSH, CDR2 LQKENI. CDR3 sequence: CASSGTSDEQYF. The DNA for the CDR3 is TGTGCCAGCTCCGGGACTAGCGACGAGCAGTACTTC.

In this sample, this clonotype turned up a few times. The rearrangement joins TRBV2 to TRBJ2-2; D is unclear. V lost 6 bases and J 4 bases, leaving 18 bases between the germline ends. This CDR3 spans 16 amino acids. Germline V gene data show CDR1 as SNHLY and CDR2 as FYNNEI. In DNA form, the CDR3 reads TGTGCCAGCAGGGTCCAGGAGTCCGGAGCCACCGGGGAGCTGTTTTTT. Translated: CASRVQESGATGELFF.

The V call is TRBV27, the J call TRBJ1-2, with a weak D call TRBD1 (5 bases). CDR3 length: 14 residues. The germline gives CDR1 MNHEY, CDR2 SMNVEV (reference sequence). V lost 5 bases and J lost 5, with 15 bases in between. Written as DNA, the CDR3 is TGTGCCAGCAGTCCACAACTGGGGGTTTATGGCTACACCTTC. Protein sequence: CASSPQLGVYGYTF.

The CDR3 region is CSAERRNQETQYF. For the CDR3, the DNA is TGCAGCGCCGAGAGGCGTAACCAAGAGACCCAGTACTTC. V usage is TRBV29-1 and J usage is TRBJ2-5, with unresolved D. V was trimmed by 7 bases and J by 0 bases, leaving 12 bases between them. The CDR3 is made up of 13 amino acids. Germline V gives CDR1 SQVTM, CDR2 ANQGSEA.

Many counts were recorded for this clonotype. The rearrangement uses TRBV20-1 and TRBJ1-2; the D is unclear. V gave up 0 bases and J gave up 8 bases, with 19 bases separating them. This CDR3 is 15 amino acids long. Per the germline V gene, CDR1 is DFQATT and CDR2 is SNEGSKA (reference sequence). The CDR3 spells CSARDSGIARGGYTF. The CDR3 nucleotides read TGCAGTGCTAGAGATAGTGGGATAGCCCGCGGCGGCTACACCTTC.

V gene TRBV20-1 combines with J gene TRBJ2-3, with TRBD2 as a possible D gene (5 bases). Trimming left V 3 bases short and J 3 bases short, with 13 bases between. The length of the CDR3 is 14 residues. CDR1 DFQATT and CDR2 SNEGSKA come from the germline V gene (reference sequence). The CDR3 spells CSASGTAVTDTQYF. In DNA, the CDR3 is TGCAGTGCTAGCGGTACAGCGGTGACAGATACGCAGTATTTT.

This clonotype appeared a few times. The chain employs TRBV20-1 and TRBJ2-3; D possibly matches TRBD1 or TRBD2 (6 bases each). The CDR3 is 15 amino acids. V was cut by 3 bases and J by 2 bases, with 15 bases left in between. The V gene's germline CDR1 is DFQATT and CDR2 SNEGSKA (reference sequence). CDR3 sequence reads: CSASPRGGHTDTQYF. The CDR3 bases are TGCAGTGCTAGCCCCAGAGGGGGGCACACAGATACGCAGTATTTT.

This clonotype was seen ten or more times. The DNA of the CDR3 is TGTGCCAGCAGCCTCGCCGGTGTGGGAGGAGAGACCCAGTACTTC. The encoded protein is CASSLAGVGGETQYF. V usage is TRBV5-4 and J usage is TRBJ2-5, with D perhaps matching TRBD2 (6 bases). Per germline, CDR1 SGHNT and CDR2 YYREEE (reference sequence). Trimming removed 4 bases at V and 4 bases at J, with 17 bases between. The CDR3 runs to 15 residues.

There are a few counts of this clonotype. The CDR3 loop reads CASSLSTGRIHGYTF. The CDR3 DNA reads TGTGCCAGCAGTTTATCTACAGGGCGGATCCATGGCTACACCTTC. This chain connects TRBV27 to TRBJ1-2, with D possibly matching TRBD1 (6 bases). Germline CDR1 and CDR2: MNHEY and SMNVEV (reference sequence). V lost 0 bases to trimming and J lost 6 bases, with 14 bases between them. CDR3 size: 15 residues.

This clonotype was seen repeatedly, ten times or more. J is TRBJ2-1 and V is TRBV11-3, with TRBD2 matching over 9 bases. Germline lookup yields CDR1 SGHNT and CDR2 YENEEA. V lost 2 bases and J lost 9; bases outside the gene matches: 8. The CDR3 covers 15 residues. The CDR3 nucleotides read TGTGCCAGCAGCTTAAACGCGGGAGCGGGGGGTGAGCAGTTCTTC. It codes for CASSLNAGAGGEQFF.

The chain recombines TRBV27 with TRBJ2-3; 9 positions match TRBD1. With 7 bases clipped from V and 7 bases from J, the junction kept 3 bases outside the gene matches. The CDR3 has 12 residues. From germline, CDR1 is MNHEY and CDR2 SMNVEV (reference sequence). CDR3 nucleotide sequence: TGTGCCAGCAAACAGGGGGCAAATACGCAGTATTTT. Its protein is CASKQGANTQYF.

This chain connects TRBV20-1 to TRBJ2-5; 8 bases are shared with TRBD1. Germline V gene sequence: CDR1 DFQATT, CDR2 SNEGSKA (reference sequence). The V gene end was trimmed by 5 bases and the J gene end by 4 bases; junction bases not matched to a gene: 6. The CDR3 contains 13 residues. The CDR3 sequence is CSAPRGRVETQYF. DNA for the CDR3: TGCAGTGCTCCCAGGGGGCGCGTAGAGACCCAGTACTTC.

The CDR3: CASISGGGANEQFF. The CDR3, as DNA: TGTGCCAGCATTTCAGGCGGGGGGGCCAATGAGCAGTTCTTC. V usage is TRBV6-2 or TRBV6-3 and J usage is TRBJ2-1; TRBD2 matches at 9 bases. The ends lost 7 bases at V and 6 bases at J; junction bases unmatched: 7. Germline V lookup: CDR1 MNHEY, CDR2 SVGEGT. The CDR3 totals 14 residues.